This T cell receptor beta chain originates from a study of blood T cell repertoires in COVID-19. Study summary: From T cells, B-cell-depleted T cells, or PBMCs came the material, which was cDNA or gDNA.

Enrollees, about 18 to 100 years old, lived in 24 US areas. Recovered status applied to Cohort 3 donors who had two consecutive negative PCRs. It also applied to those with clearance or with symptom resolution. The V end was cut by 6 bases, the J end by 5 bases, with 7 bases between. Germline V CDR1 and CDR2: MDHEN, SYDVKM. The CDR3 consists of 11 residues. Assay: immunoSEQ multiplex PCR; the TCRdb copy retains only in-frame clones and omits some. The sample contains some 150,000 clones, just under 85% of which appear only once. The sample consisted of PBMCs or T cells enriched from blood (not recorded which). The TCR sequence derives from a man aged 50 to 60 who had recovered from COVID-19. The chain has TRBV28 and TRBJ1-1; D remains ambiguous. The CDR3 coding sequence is TGTGCCAGCAGCCCGGAGACTGAAGCTTTCTTT. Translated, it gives CASSPETEAFF.